The 21 T cell receptor beta chains below were found in one sample sequenced in a study of regulatory T cells in long-lasting Graves disease. Time point: newly diagnosed GD, antithyroid drugs for less than 3 months. PBMC RNA served as the TCR library source. Library construction for TCR beta used iRepertoire HTBI primers and Arm-PCR of CDR3 regions. From the multiplex PCR reads, TCRdb called clonotypes with MiXCR, one entry per CDR3 protein. Of 400,000 to 500,000 distinct CDR3 sequences in the sample, around 14% were seen once. The sample was also linked to a second study, of T cells in Graves' hyperthyroidism and ophthalmopathy.

The material was peripheral blood mononuclear cells (PBMCs), obtained at new diagnosis, from a patient treated with antithyroid drugs. These receptors were collected from a woman aged 25 to 39 with Graves disease.

This clonotype was detected only a few times. CDR3 in amino acids: CASSLPASGSIHNEQFF. DNA of the CDR3: TGTGCCAGCAGCTTACCGGCTAGCGGGAGTATCCACAATGAGCAGTTCTTC. The chain combines TRBV7-2 with TRBJ2-1, with 10 positions matching TRBD2. V lost 2 bases, J lost 5 bases, and 9 bases stayed unmatched. The CDR3 sequence is 17 residues long. Germline CDR1 and CDR2: SGHTA and FQGNSA.

About this clonotype itself: A much larger clone sits a single nucleotide away, making a read error possible. The J gene is TRBJ2-3, the V gene TRBV6-9, with 8 bases identical to TRBD2. The CDR3 contains 13 residues. From germline, CDR1 is MNHGY and CDR2 SVAAGI. CDR3 DNA sequence: TGTGCCAGCAGTTACTCTCAGCGGGAGTCGCAGAATTTT. Translated: CASSYSQRESQNF.

This clonotype was counted at least ten times. The gene calls are TRBV7-2 and TRBJ2-7, with 9 bases matching TRBD1. Germline lookup yields CDR1 SGHTA and CDR2 FQGNSA. Losses at the gene ends were 5 bases for V and 3 bases for J; bases not matched to a gene: 8. The CDR3 consists of 15 residues. CDR3 region: CASSTRTGVDYEQYF. The CDR3 DNA sequence: TGTGCCAGCAGCACCCGGACAGGGGTTGACTACGAGCAGTACTTC.

This clonotype showed up just a few times. This chain links TRBV5-1 with TRBJ2-2; D remains unclear. The CDR3 runs 16 residues. Looked up from germline, CDR1 is SGHRS and CDR2 is YFSETQ. V was cut by 0 bases and J by 3 bases, with 12 bases left in between. The CDR3 region has the DNA TGCGCCAGCAGCTTGGAGGCGGACCCGTACACCGGGGAGCTGTTTTTT. It codes for CASSLEADPYTGELFF. The full variable domain, rest sourced from reference TRBV5-1 and TRBJ2-2, is KAGVTQTPRYLIKTRGQQVTLSCSPISGHRSVSWYQQTPGQGLQFLFEYFSETQRNKGNFPGRFSGRQFSNSRSEMNVSTLELGDSALYLCASSLEADPYTGELFFGEGSRLTVL.

Ten or more counts support this clonotype. This chain joins TRBV12-3 or TRBV12-4 and TRBJ2-3, with 14 bases lining up with TRBD2. This CDR3 has 16 amino acids. The trim removed 2 bases at V and 4 bases at J, leaving 2 bases unmatched. The CDR3 DNA reads as TGTGCCAGCAGTTTACGACTAGCGGGAGGGGCAGATACGCAGTATTTT. It translates to CASSLRLAGGADTQYF.

The chain carries TRBV2 and TRBJ2-1; TRBD2 aligns across 14 bases. Germline assignment: CDR1 SNHLY and CDR2 FYNNEI. The CDR3 covers 16 residues. The V and J ends lost 10 bases and 3 bases, in that order; junction bases with no gene match: 8. The CDR3 coding sequence is TGTGCCACCGGGACTAGCGGGAGTCCCTTCTACAATGAGCAGTTCTTC. Its protein is CATGTSGSPFYNEQFF.

This clonotype has at least ten counts. The rearrangement uses TRBV5-6 and TRBJ2-7; D is possibly TRBD2 (6 bases). From germline, CDR1 is SGHDT and CDR2 YYEEEE. CDR3 length: 15 residues. Trimming removed 3 bases from V and 2 bases from J, with 15 bases in between. The CDR3 here is CASSYRQGLTYEQYF. The CDR3 DNA is TGTGCCAGCAGCTACCGGCAGGGACTGACCTACGAGCAGTACTTC.

In this sample, this clonotype turned up many times. V usage is TRBV28 and J usage is TRBJ1-1; D unclear. This CDR3 contains 14 residues. V lost 5 bases and J lost 0, with 10 bases in between. The germline CDR1 and CDR2 sequences are MDHEN and SYDVKM. DNA of the CDR3: TGTGCCAGCAGTCCCTTAGTGATGAACACTGAAGCTTTCTTT. Amino acids: CASSPLVMNTEAFF.

A remark on this clonotype: A much larger clone sits a single nucleotide away, making a read error possible. V is TRBV11-2 and J is TRBJ2-3, with 8 bases lining up with TRBD1. This CDR3 region has 14 residues. V was pared by 11 bases and J by 2 bases, with 9 bases of the junction left unmatched. Germline V lookup: CDR1 SGHAT, CDR2 FQNNGV. The CDR3 here is CAAADREDTDTQYF. In DNA, the CDR3 is TGTGCCGCCGCGGACAGGGAGGACACAGATACGCAGTATTTT. Drawing the rest from reference TRBV11-2 and TRBJ2-3, the complete variable domain is EAGVAQSPRYKIIEKRQSVAFWCNPISGHATLYWYQQILGQGPKLLIQFQNNGVVDDSQLPKDRFSAERLKGVDSTLKIQPAKLEDSAVYLCAAADREDTDTQYFGPGTRLTVL.

This clonotype appeared many times. The chain is built from TRBV20-1 and TRBJ2-1, with TRBD2 matching 9 bases. The CDR3 sequence is 14 residues long. CDR1 and CDR2 (germline): DFQATT, SNEGSKA (reference sequence). V lost 5 bases and J lost 8; bases outside the gene matches: 10. The chain's CDR3 is CSAPSQREVYEQFF. Written as DNA, the CDR3 is TGCAGTGCTCCGAGCCAGCGGGAGGTATATGAGCAGTTCTTC.

This clonotype was seen many times. V is TRBV2 and J is TRBJ1-2; no definite D call. CDR3 length: 13 amino acids. In germline, CDR1 is SNHLY, CDR2 FYNNEI. V gave up 2 bases and J gave up 7 bases, with 11 bases separating them. The CDR3: CASSETRGGGYTF. DNA for the CDR3: TGTGCCAGCAGTGAAACTCGGGGAGGTGGCTACACCTTC.

In this sample, this clonotype turned up many times. The chain has TRBV7-3 and TRBJ2-1, with 12 bases fitting TRBD2. Germline V lookup: CDR1 SGHTA, CDR2 FQGTGA. The CDR3 totals 16 residues. The V segment lost 5 bases and the J segment 8 bases; nucleotides outside the gene matches: 10. CDR3 DNA sequence: TGTGCCAGCAGCATCCAAGCTCTAGCGGGAGGGGATGAGCAGTTCTTC. It codes for CASSIQALAGGDEQFF.

This clonotype was seen repeatedly, ten times or more. This sequence joins TRBV30 and TRBJ1-4; TRBD1 matches 8 bases. The germline V gene has CDR1 GTSNPN and CDR2 SVGIG (reference sequence). V lost 0 bases and J lost 7; bases outside the gene matches: 10. The CDR3 has 16 residues. Written as DNA, the CDR3 is TGTGCCTGGAGTGTAGCGGTTCAGGGGGCGAGTGAAAAACTGTTTTTT. Amino acids: CAWSVAVQGASEKLFF.

This clonotype has just a few counts. The rearrangement joins TRBV12-3 or TRBV12-4 to TRBJ1-2; D uncertain. V was shortened by 4 bases and J by 0 bases, with 6 bases between the two germline ends. The CDR3 is 13 residues long. CDR3 sequence: CASSSGSNYGYTF. As DNA, the CDR3 is TGTGCCAGCAGTTCAGGTTCTAACTATGGCTACACCTTC.

This clonotype was found many times. V and J are TRBV5-1 and TRBJ2-3, with D possibly called TRBD1 or TRBD2 (5 bases each). V lost 5 bases and J lost 1, with 14 bases in between. Germline values: CDR1 SGHRS, CDR2 YFSETQ. This CDR3 is built from 15 residues. The DNA for the CDR3 is TGCGCCAGCAGAGGGATGCAGGGAGGCACAGATACGCAGTATTTT. As protein: CASRGMQGGTDTQYF.

The table lists this clonotype with a few counts. This chain joins TRBV29-1 and TRBJ2-7; TRBD2 aligns across 14 bases. Germline-derived CDR1 and CDR2 are SQVTM and ANQGSEA. Unmatched junction bases numbered 5, after V lost 4 bases and J lost 6 bases. The length of the CDR3 is 14 residues. The CDR3 nucleotides are TGCAGCGTTGGGGGACTAGCGGGAGTTCGCGAGCAGTACTTC. Translated: CSVGGLAGVREQYF.

This clonotype has a count of ten or more. V usage is TRBV11-3 and J usage is TRBJ2-3, with a weak D call TRBD2 (5 bases). Germline V gene lookup returns CDR1 SGHNT and CDR2 YENEEA. The CDR3 loop spans 16 amino acids. V lost 5 bases to trimming and J lost 5 bases, with 20 bases between them. The CDR3 sequence is CASSPDGNTGLDTQYF. The CDR3 DNA reads as TGTGCCAGCAGCCCTGACGGGAATACGGGATTAGATACGCAGTATTTT.

Ten or more counts support this clonotype. This rearrangement joins TRBV3-1 to TRBJ2-7; D may be TRBD1 or TRBD2 (5 bases each). The CDR3 contains 12 residues. Trimming took 1 base from V and 11 from J, leaving 12 bases between them. Germline lookup yields CDR1 LGHDT and CDR2 YNNKEL (reference sequence). This chain's CDR3 is CASSQGPMGEYF. DNA of the CDR3: TGTGCCAGCAGCCAAGGGCCCATGGGGGAGTACTTC.

The sample holds a few counts of this clonotype. The CDR3 sequence: CASSEDPFWTTGANVLTF. The CDR3 DNA reads TGTGCCAGCAGTGAAGATCCCTTTTGGACAACGGGGGCCAACGTCCTGACTTTC. The chain combines TRBV2 with TRBJ2-6, with a weak D call TRBD1 (5 bases). V was clipped by 1 base and J by 4 bases, with 17 bases between them. Germline assignment: CDR1 SNHLY and CDR2 FYNNEI. This CDR3 comprises 18 residues. The full variable domain, rest sourced from reference TRBV2 and TRBJ2-6, is EPEVTQTPSHQVTQMGQEVILRCVPISNHLYFYWYRQILGQKVEFLVSFYNNEISEKSEIFDDQFSVERPDGSNFTLKIRSTKLEDSAMYFCASSEDPFWTTGANVLTFGAGSRLTVL.

This clonotype was counted many times. The chain has TRBV3-1 and TRBJ2-1; TRBD2 agrees at 8 bases. The CDR3 spans 14 residues. V dropped 4 bases and J dropped 10; count of bases not matched to a gene: 9. Germline V gives CDR1 LGHDT, CDR2 YNNKEL (reference sequence). The CDR3, as DNA: TGTGCCAGCAGCCTGGGGACTAGTCCCACCGAGCAGTTCTTC. As protein: CASSLGTSPTEQFF.

This clonotype was recorded many times. This chain uses TRBV2 with TRBJ2-7, with a tentative D call TRBD2 (6 bases). Looked up from germline, CDR1 is SNHLY and CDR2 is FYNNEI. CDR3 length: 12 amino acids. The ends were cut back, 4 bases at V and 6 bases at J, with 10 bases in the middle. The CDR3 bases are TGTGCCAGCAGTGGGGAGGCGTTCGAGCAGTACTTC. Encoded protein: CASSGEAFEQYF.